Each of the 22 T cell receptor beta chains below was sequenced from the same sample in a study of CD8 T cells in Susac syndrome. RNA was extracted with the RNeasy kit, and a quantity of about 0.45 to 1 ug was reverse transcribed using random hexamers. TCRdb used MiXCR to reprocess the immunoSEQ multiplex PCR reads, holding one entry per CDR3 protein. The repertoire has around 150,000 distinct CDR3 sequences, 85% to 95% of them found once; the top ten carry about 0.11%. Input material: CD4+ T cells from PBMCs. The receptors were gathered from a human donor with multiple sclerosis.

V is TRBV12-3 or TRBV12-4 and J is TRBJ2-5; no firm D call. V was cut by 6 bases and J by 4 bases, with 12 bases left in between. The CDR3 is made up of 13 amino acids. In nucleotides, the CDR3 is TGTGCCAGCAGACCTAAGGGTGGAGAGACCCAGTACTTC. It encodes CASRPKGGETQYF.

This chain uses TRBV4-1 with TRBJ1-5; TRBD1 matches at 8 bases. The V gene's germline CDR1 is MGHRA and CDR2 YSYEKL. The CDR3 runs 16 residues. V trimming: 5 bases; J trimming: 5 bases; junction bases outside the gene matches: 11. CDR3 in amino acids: CASSSPTGDYYQPQHF. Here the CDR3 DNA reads TGCGCCAGCAGCTCTCCGACAGGGGACTACTATCAGCCCCAGCATTTT.

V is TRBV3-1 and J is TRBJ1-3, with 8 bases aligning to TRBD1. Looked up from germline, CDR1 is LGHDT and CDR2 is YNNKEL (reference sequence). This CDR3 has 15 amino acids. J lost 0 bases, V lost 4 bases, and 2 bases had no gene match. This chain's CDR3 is CASSRTGGSGNTIYF. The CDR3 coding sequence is TGTGCCAGCAGCCGAACAGGGGGCTCTGGAAACACCATATATTTT.

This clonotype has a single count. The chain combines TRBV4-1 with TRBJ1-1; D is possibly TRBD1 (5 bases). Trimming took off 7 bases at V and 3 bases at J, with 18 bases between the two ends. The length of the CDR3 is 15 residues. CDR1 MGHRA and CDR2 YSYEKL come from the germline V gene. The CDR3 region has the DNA TGCGCCAGCACCGGTGCAAGGGGCAGGGACACTGAAGCTTTCTTT. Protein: CASTGARGRDTEAFF.

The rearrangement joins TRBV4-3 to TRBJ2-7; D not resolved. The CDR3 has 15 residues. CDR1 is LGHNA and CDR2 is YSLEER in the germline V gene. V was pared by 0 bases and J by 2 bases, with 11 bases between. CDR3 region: CASSQDLRITYEQYF. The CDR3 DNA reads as TGCGCCAGCAGCCAAGATCTACGGATTACCTACGAGCAGTACTTC.

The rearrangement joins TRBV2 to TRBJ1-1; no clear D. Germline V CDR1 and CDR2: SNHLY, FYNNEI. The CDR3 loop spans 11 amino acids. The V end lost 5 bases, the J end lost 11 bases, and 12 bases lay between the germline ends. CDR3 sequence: CASSQTREAFF. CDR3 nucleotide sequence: TGTGCCAGCAGTCAAACTCGGGAGGCTTTCTTT.

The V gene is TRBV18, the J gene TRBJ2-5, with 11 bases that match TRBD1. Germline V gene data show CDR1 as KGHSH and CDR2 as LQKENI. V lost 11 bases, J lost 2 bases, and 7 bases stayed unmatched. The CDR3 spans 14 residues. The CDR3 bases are TGTGCCTCCGGACAGGGGGCTGTACAAGAGACCCAGTACTTC. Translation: CASGQGAVQETQYF.

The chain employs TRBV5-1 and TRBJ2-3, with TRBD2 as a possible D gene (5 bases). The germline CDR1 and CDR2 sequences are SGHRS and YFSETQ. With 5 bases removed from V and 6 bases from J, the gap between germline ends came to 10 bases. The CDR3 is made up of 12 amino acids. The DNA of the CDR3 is TGCGCCAGCAGACCTTCGGGGGATACGCAGTATTTT. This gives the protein CASRPSGDTQYF.

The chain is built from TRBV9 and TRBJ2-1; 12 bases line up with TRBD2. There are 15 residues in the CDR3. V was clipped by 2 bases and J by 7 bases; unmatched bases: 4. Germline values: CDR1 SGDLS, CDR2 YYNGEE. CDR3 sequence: CASSVDGTSGNEQFF. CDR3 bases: TGTGCCAGCAGCGTTGATGGGACTAGCGGGAATGAGCAGTTCTTC.

The DNA of the CDR3 is TGCAGTGCCTCCGGACTAGCGGGAGGGAGGAATGAGCAGTTCTTC. Amino acid sequence: CSASGLAGGRNEQFF. The J gene is TRBJ2-1, the V gene TRBV20-1; TRBD2 agrees at 15 bases. Trimming at V came to 6 bases and at J to 7 bases, leaving 7 bases not matched to a gene. This CDR3 is 15 amino acids long. Germline-derived CDR1 and CDR2 are DFQATT and SNEGSKA (reference sequence).

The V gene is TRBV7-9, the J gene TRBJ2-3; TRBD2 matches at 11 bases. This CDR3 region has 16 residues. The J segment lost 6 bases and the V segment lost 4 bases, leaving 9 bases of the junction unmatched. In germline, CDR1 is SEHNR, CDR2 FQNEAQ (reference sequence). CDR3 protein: CASSSGTSGEADTQYF. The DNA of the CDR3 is TGTGCCAGCAGCTCCGGGACTAGCGGAGAAGCTGATACGCAGTATTTT.

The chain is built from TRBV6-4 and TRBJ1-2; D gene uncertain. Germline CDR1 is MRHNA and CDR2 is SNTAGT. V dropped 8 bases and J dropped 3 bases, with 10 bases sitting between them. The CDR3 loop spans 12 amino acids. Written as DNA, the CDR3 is TGTGCCAGCGGGGAACCAGACTATGGCTACACCTTC. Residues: CASGEPDYGYTF.

The CDR3 nucleotides are TGTGCCACCAGGGGGGCCGGGACAGGGGGCCCTGAAGCTTTCTTT. This encodes CATRGAGTGGPEAFF. V usage is TRBV24-1 and J usage is TRBJ1-1; 12 bases are shared with TRBD1. V lost 7 bases and J lost 6; bases outside the gene matches: 8. CDR3 length: 15 amino acids. CDR1 and CDR2 (germline): KGHDR, SFDVKD.

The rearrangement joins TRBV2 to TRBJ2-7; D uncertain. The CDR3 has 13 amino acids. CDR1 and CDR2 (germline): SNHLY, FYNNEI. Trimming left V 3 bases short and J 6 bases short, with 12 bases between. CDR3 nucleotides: TGTGCCAGCAGTGAGGTGGGTTACAGCGAGCAGTACTTC. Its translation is CASSEVGYSEQYF.

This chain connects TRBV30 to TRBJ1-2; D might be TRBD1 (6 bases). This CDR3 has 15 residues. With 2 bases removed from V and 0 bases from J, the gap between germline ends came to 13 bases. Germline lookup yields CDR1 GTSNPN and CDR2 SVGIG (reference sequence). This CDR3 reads CAWSQTGSPNYGYTF. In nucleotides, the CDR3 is TGTGCCTGGAGTCAAACAGGGTCCCCTAACTATGGCTACACCTTC.

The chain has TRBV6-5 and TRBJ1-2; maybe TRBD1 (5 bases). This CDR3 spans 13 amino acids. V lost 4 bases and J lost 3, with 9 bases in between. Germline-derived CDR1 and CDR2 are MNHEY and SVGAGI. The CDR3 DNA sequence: TGTGCCAGCAGTTCCGGGACCCACTATGGCTACACCTTC. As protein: CASSSGTHYGYTF.

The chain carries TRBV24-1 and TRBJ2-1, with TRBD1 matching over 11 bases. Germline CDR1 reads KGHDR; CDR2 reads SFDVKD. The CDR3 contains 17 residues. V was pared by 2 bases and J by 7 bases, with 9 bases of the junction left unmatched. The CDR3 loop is CATSDWTGGAQDNEQFF. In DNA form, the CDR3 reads TGTGCCACCAGTGATTGGACAGGGGGCGCCCAGGATAATGAGCAGTTCTTC.

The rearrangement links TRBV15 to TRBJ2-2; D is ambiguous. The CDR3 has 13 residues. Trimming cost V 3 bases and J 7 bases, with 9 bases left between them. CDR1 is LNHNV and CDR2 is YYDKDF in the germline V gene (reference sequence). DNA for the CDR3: TGTGCCACCAGCAGGGAATCTGGCGGGGAGCTGTTTTTT. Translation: CATSRESGGELFF.

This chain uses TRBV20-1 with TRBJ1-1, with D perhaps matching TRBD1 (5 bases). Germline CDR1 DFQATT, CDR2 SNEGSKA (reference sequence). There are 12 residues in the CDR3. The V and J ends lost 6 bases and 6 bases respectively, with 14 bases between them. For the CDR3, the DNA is TGCAGTGCCGGGACCTCGAGCTCTGAAGCTTTCTTT. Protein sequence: CSAGTSSSEAFF.

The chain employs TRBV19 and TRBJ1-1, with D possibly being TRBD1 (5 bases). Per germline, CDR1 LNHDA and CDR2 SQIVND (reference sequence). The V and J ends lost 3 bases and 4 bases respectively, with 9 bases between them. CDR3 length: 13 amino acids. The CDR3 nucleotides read TGTGCCAGTAGTATCGACAGACTCACTGAAGCTTTCTTT. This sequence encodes CASSIDRLTEAFF.

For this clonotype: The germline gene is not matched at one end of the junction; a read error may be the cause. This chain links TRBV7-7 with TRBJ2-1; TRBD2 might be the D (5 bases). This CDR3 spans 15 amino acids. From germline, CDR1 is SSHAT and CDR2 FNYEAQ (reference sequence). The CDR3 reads CASSPEGRHEGEQFF. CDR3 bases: TGTGCTAGCAGCCCTGAAGGGCGTCACGAGGGTGAGCAGTTCTTC.

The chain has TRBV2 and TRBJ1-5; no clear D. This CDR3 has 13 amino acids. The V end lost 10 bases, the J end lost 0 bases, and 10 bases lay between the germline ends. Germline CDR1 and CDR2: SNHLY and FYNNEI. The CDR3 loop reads CAIGRGSNQPQHF. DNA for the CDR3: TGTGCCATCGGACGGGGTAGCAATCAGCCCCAGCATTTT.